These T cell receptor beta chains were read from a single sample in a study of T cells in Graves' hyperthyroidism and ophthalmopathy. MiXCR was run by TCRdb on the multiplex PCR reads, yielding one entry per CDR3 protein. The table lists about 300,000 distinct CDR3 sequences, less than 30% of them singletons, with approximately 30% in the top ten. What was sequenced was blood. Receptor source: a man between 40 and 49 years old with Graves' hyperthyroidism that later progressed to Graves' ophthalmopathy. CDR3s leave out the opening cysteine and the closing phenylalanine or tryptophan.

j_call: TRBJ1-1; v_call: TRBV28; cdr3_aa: ASSSQQGGNTEAF
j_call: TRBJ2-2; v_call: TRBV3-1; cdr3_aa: ASSQDPGVTGELF
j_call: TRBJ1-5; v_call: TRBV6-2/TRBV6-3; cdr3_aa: ASTYGGTSQPQH
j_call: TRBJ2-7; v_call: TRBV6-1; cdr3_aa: ASSAPDRGVYEQY
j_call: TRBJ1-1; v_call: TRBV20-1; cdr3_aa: SARPGVNTEAF
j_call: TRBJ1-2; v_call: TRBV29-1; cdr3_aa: SAYTGVYGYT
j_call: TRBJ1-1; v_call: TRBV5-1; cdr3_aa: ASSFIGQTNTEAF
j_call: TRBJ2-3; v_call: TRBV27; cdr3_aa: ASSPIISSTDTQY
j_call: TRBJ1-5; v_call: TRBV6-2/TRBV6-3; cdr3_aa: ASSYGGRAGNQPQH
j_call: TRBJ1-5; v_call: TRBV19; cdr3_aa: ASSTWINQPQH
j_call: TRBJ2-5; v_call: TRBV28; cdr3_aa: ASSSAVLGWETQY
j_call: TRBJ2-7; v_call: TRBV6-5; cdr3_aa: ASSYSSGTNEQY
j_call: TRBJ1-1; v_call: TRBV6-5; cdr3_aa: ASRQSLNTEAF
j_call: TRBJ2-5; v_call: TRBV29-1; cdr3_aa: SVELAGRNQETQY
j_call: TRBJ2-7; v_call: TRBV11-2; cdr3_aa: ASSLVRGAHEQY
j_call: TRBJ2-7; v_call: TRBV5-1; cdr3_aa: ASSLTSGSLHEQY
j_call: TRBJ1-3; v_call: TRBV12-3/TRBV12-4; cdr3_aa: ASSLAPRTYGNTIY
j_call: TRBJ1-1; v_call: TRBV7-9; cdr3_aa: ASSLVVGYTEAF
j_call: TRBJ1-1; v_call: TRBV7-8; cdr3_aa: ASSRGRSNTEAF
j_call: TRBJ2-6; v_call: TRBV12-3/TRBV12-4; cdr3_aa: ASSKPGAGANVLT
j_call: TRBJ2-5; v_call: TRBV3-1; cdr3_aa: ASSPDVGSQETQY
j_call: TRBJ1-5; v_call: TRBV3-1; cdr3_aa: ASSGQGQQPQH
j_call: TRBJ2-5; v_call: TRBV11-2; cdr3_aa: AGEGEGGETQY
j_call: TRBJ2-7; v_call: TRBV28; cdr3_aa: ASSPRTSYSYEQY
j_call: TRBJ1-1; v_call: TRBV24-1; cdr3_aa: ATSDLGGEAF
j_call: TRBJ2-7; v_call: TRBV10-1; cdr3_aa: ASSEPGSYEQY
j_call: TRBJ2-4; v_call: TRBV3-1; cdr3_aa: ASSLRGLGIQY
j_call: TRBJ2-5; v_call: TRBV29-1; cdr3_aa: SADYFPQETQY
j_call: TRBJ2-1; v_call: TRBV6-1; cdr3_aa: ASIPPGSGSNEQF
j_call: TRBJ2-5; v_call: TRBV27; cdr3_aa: ASSSSGTAKETQY
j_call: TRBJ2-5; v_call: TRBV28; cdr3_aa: ASGWPAGETQY